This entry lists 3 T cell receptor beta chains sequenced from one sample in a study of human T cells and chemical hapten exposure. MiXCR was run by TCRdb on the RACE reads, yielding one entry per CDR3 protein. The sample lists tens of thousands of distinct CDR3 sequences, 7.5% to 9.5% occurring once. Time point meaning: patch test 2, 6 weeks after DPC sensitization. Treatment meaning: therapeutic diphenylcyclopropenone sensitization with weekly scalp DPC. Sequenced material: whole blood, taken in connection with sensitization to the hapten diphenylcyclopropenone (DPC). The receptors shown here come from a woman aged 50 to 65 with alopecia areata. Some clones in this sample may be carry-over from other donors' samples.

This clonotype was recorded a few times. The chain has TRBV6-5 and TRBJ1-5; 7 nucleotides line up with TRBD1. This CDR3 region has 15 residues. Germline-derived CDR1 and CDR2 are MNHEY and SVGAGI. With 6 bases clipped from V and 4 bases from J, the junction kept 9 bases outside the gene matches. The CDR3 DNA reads TGTGCCAGCAGCCCATACCGGGGACAGAATCAGCCCCAGCATTTT. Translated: CASSPYRGQNQPQHF.

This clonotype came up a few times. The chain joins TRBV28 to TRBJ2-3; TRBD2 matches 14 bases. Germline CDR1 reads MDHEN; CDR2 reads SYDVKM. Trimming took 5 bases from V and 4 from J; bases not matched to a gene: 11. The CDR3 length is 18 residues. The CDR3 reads CASSPQGLAGGYADTQYF. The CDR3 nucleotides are TGTGCCAGCAGTCCCCAAGGACTAGCGGGAGGATACGCAGATACGCAGTATTTT.

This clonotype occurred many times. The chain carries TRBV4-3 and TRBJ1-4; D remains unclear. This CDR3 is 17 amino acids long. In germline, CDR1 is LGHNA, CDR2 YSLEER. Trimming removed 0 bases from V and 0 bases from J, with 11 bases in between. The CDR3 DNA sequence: TGCGCCAGCAGCCAAGATTGGAGCGGGGCAACTAATGAAAAACTGTTTTTT. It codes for CASSQDWSGATNEKLFF.